The rows below give T cell receptor beta chains drawn from one sample of a study of siplizumab effects on memory and regulatory T cells. Sequenced by immunoSEQ multiplex PCR; TCRdb stores in-frame clones only, minus some. The sample lists approximately 50,000 clones, about 93% occurring once. The sequenced material came from CD8+ T cells sorted from blood. Receptors were obtained from a human donor in good health. Each CDR3 is given with its conserved first and last residue. D genes are given only for firm matches. The listing skips clone size in some rows; elsewhere it reads once, few, many or a size class.

CDR3	DNA	size	J	D	V
CASSNWWDTNTEAFF	TGTGCCAGTAGTAACTGGTGGGACACTAACACTGAAGCTTTCTTT	.	TRBJ1-1	.	TRBV19
CASSFTRIETEAFF	TGTGCCAGCAGCTTTACCCGGATAGAAACTGAAGCTTTCTTT	.	TRBJ1-1	.	TRBV5-6
CASRSGGQETQYF	TGTGCCAGCAGAAGCGGGGGCCAAGAGACCCAGTACTTC	.	TRBJ2-5	TRBD2	TRBV7-9
CASSVEVNGAEAFF	TGTGCCAGCAGCGTAGAAGTGAACGGAGCTGAAGCTTTCTTT	.	TRBJ1-1	.	TRBV9
CASSSDVTGGVNTEAFF	TGTGCCAGCAGCAGTGATGTTACAGGGGGCGTAAACACTGAAGCTTTCTTT	.	TRBJ1-1	TRBD1	TRBV2
CAISGTKGFEQFF	TGTGCCATCAGTGGGACTAAGGGGTTTGAGCAGTTCTTC	.	TRBJ2-1	.	TRBV10-3
CASSLSVQPQHF	TGTGCCAGCAGCTTATCGGTCCAGCCCCAGCATTTT	large	TRBJ1-5	.	TRBV7-8
CASSLEGRLNEQFF	TGTGCCAGCAGCTTAGAGGGTCGACTCAATGAGCAGTTCTTC	.	TRBJ2-1	.	TRBV7-9
CASSVVYGGTEAFF	TGTGCCAGCAGCGTAGTATACGGGGGGACTGAAGCTTTCTTT	once	TRBJ1-1	.	TRBV9
CASSQVSGVKLQLFF	TGCGCCAGCAGCCAAGTGTCTGGGGTCAAGCTCCAACTGTTTTTT	.	TRBJ1-4	.	TRBV4-1
CASSLFSSRNYEQYF	TGTGCCAGCAGCTTATTTTCTAGCAGGAACTACGAGCAGTACTTC	.	TRBJ2-7	.	TRBV7-9
CASSLSWGRKNTEAFF	TGTGCCAGCAGCTTGTCCTGGGGAAGGAAGAACACTGAAGCTTTCTTT	few	TRBJ1-1	.	TRBV5-6
CASKGSPGETSGSPYEQYF	TGTGCCAGCAAAGGTTCCCCTGGCGAGACTAGCGGGAGTCCCTACGAGCAGTACTTC	.	TRBJ2-7	TRBD2	TRBV2
CASSLDGGSHYNEQFF	TGTGCCAGCAGCTTAGACGGCGGGAGTCACTACAATGAGCAGTTCTTC	.	TRBJ2-1	TRBD2	TRBV11-3
CASDTGRMDYNYGYTF	TGTGCCAGCGATACAGGACGGATGGATTATAACTATGGCTACACCTTC	.	TRBJ1-2	.	TRBV28
CASSPETSTDTQYF	TGCGCCAGCAGCCCCGAGACGAGCACAGATACGCAGTATTTT	.	TRBJ2-3	.	TRBV4-1
CASSLNYPTSGTGELFF	TGTGCCAGCAGCTTGAACTACCCGACCTCGGGCACCGGGGAGCTGTTTTTT	.	TRBJ2-2	.	TRBV5-5
CASSLLALQADTQYF	TGTGCCAGCAGTTTATTAGCCCTACAGGCAGATACGCAGTATTTT	.	TRBJ2-3	.	TRBV27
CASSPVPFSSYNEQFF	TGCGCCAGCAGCCCTGTCCCCTTCAGCTCCTACAATGAGCAGTTCTTC	.	TRBJ2-1	.	TRBV5-1
CASSSPINRGMHEQFF	TGTGCCAGCAGTTCGCCGATAAATAGGGGGATGCATGAGCAGTTCTTC	few	TRBJ2-1	.	TRBV27
CASSPQQLGSGMWEQYF	TGCGCCAGCAGCCCTCAACAGCTGGGTAGCGGGATGTGGGAGCAGTACTTC	.	TRBJ2-7	TRBD2	TRBV4-1
CASSLGGRNQPQHF	TGTGCCAGCAGCTTGGGGGGGCGAAATCAGCCCCAGCATTTT	.	TRBJ1-5	.	TRBV11-3
CASSLRKTDNTGELFF	TGCGCCAGCAGCTTACGAAAGACAGATAACACCGGGGAGCTGTTTTTT	.	TRBJ2-2	.	TRBV4-1
CASSNGLAVLSTDTQYF	TGTGCCAGCAGCAACGGACTAGCGGTTTTGAGCACAGATACGCAGTATTTT	.	TRBJ2-3	TRBD2	TRBV5-4
CASSQDTYRELTLFF	TGTGCCAGCAGCCAAGATACCTACAGGGAACTAACTCTATTCTTC	.	TRBJ2-1	.	TRBV14
CASSLWAGVSNQPQHF	TGTGCCAGCAGCTTATGGGCAGGGGTTAGCAATCAGCCCCAGCATTTT	.	TRBJ1-5	.	TRBV28
CAISESLQRIANEKLFF	TGTGCCATCAGTGAGAGCCTACAGAGGATTGCTAATGAAAAACTGTTTTTT	once	TRBJ1-4	.	TRBV10-3
CASSTPGAGGELFF	TGTGCCAGCAGCACACCCGGAGCGGGCGGGGAGCTGTTTTTT	.	TRBJ2-2	.	TRBV9
CASSGYGLGGAYEQYF	TGCGCCAGCAGTGGGTATGGTCTAGGTGGGGCCTACGAGCAGTACTTC	.	TRBJ2-7	.	TRBV10-2
CASSELAGEAYEQYF	TGTGCCAGCAGCGAATTAGCGGGGGAGGCCTACGAGCAGTACTTC	.	TRBJ2-7	TRBD2	TRBV9
CASSLGRETQYF	TGTGCCAGCAGCTTAGGCCGGGAGACCCAGTACTTC	.	TRBJ2-5	.	TRBV7-9
CASSTQDQETQYF	TGTGCCAGCAGCACACAGGACCAAGAGACCCAGTACTTC	.	TRBJ2-5	.	TRBV21-1
CASSPFTYEQYF	TGTGCCAGCTCACCTTTTACCTACGAGCAGTACTTC	.	TRBJ2-7	.	TRBV18
CASSGTESTNYGYTF	TGTGCCAGCAGCGGGACAGAATCTACTAACTATGGCTACACCTTC	.	TRBJ1-2	TRBD1	TRBV27
CASSPWGQGMETQYF	TGTGCCAGTAGCCCTTGGGGGCAGGGAATGGAGACCCAGTACTTC	few	TRBJ2-5	.	TRBV19
CASSLSVGWEPDTQYF	TGTGCCAGCAGCTTGAGTGTTGGTTGGGAGCCAGATACGCAGTATTTT	.	TRBJ2-3	.	TRBV11-3
CASSRQGYTGELFF	TGTGCCAGCAGCAGACAGGGCTACACCGGGGAGCTGTTTTTT	.	TRBJ2-2	TRBD1	TRBV28
CASSLSANYEQYF	TGTGCCAGCAGCTTATCAGCTAACTACGAGCAGTACTTC	.	TRBJ2-7	.	TRBV7-9
CASSYDRDNQPQHF	TGTGCCAGCAGCTATGACAGGGACAATCAGCCCCAGCATTTT	.	TRBJ1-5	TRBD1	TRBV5-6
CASSQDRGSAFYGYTF	TGCGCCAGCAGCCAAGATCGAGGCAGCGCTTTCTATGGCTACACCTTC	.	TRBJ1-2	.	TRBV4-1
CASSLEFPLRGRDYGYTF	TGTGCCAGCAGTTTAGAGTTTCCACTCAGGGGGCGCGACTATGGCTACACCTTC	.	TRBJ1-2	TRBD1	TRBV27
CASSSQGGRNTGELFF	TGTGCCAGCAGTTCCCAGGGGGGGCGGAACACCGGGGAGCTGTTTTTT	.	TRBJ2-2	.	TRBV27
CASSSYSRHTDTQYF	TGTGCCAGCAGCTCCTACTCGAGACACACAGATACGCAGTATTTT	.	TRBJ2-3	.	TRBV5-4
CASTSGRDETQYF	TGTGCCAGCACTAGCGGAAGGGACGAGACCCAGTACTTC	.	TRBJ2-5	TRBD2	TRBV6-5
CASSPWDEQFF	TGTGCCAGCAGCCCGTGGGATGAGCAGTTCTTC	.	TRBJ2-1	.	TRBV11-2
CASSVGLAWNEQFF	TGTGCCAGCAGCGTAGGGTTAGCGTGGAATGAGCAGTTCTTC	.	TRBJ2-1	.	TRBV9
CASSLLRTGGDTEAFF	TGCGCCAGCAGCCTCCTCCGGACAGGGGGGGACACTGAAGCTTTCTTT	.	TRBJ1-1	TRBD1	TRBV4-1
CASSETLRLNTIYF	TGTGCCAGCAGTGAAACCCTTAGGCTGAACACCATATATTTT	.	TRBJ1-3	.	TRBV6-1
CASSYSFGNTGELFF	TGTGCCAGCAGTTACTCGTTCGGGAACACCGGGGAGCTGTTTTTT	.	TRBJ2-2	.	TRBV6-5
CASIFSVPEAFF	TGTGCCAGCATCTTCTCAGTTCCCGAAGCTTTCTTT	.	TRBJ1-1	.	TRBV2
CASSPLAGGWIF	TGTGCCAGCAGCCCTTTAGCGGGAGGGTGGATCTTC	.	TRBJ2-1	TRBD2	TRBV7-2
CASSLPGGHRSYEQYF	TGTGCCAGCAGCTTACCAGGGGGGCACCGGTCCTACGAGCAGTACTTC	.	TRBJ2-7	.	TRBV7-9
CASTIAETQYF	TGTGCCAGCACCATCGCTGAGACCCAGTACTTC	.	TRBJ2-5	.	TRBV5-4
CAISESSGGTEAFF	TGTGCCATCAGTGAGTCTTCAGGGGGTACTGAAGCTTTCTTT	.	TRBJ1-1	TRBD1	TRBV10-3
CAWSLGYSYEQYF	TGTGCCTGGAGTCTGGGATACTCCTACGAGCAGTACTTC	.	TRBJ2-7	.	TRBV30